A single sample is the source of the 19 T cell receptor beta chains below, sequenced in a study of blood T cells in healthy people across ages. Alongside a J-beta primer mix, a sample-barcoded 5' primer served in a second PCR lasting about 7 to 12 cycles. TCRdb re-called the 5' RACE reads through MiXCR, storing one row per CDR3 protein. The sample includes 350,000 to 450,000 distinct CDR3 sequences, 52% of them seen just once. Sequencing was done on a sample of blood. Receptors were obtained from a man aged 55 to 70 in good health.

The chain carries TRBV29-1 and TRBJ1-5; 11 positions agree with TRBD1. J was trimmed by 6 bases and V by 4 bases; bases with no gene match: 2. Germline V lookup: CDR1 SQVTM, CDR2 ANQGSEA. The length of the CDR3 is 13 residues. The CDR3 DNA is TGCAGCGTTGGGACAGGGGGCGGTCAGCCCCAGCATTTT. As protein: CSVGTGGGQPQHF.

The chain is built from TRBV12-5 and TRBJ2-4; TRBD1 aligns across 9 bases. Gene TRBJ2-7 matches the end of the DNA better, so the J call may be wrong. The CDR3 is made up of 17 amino acids. Germline V gene lookup returns CDR1 LGHNT and CDR2 FRNRAP. The CDR3, as DNA: TGTGCTAGTGGTTTGGTACCTGGGACAGGGTTGATCTACGAGCAGTACTTC. Translated, it gives CASGLVPGTGLIYEQYF.

The chain employs TRBV20-1 and TRBJ1-1; TRBD1 is a possible D gene (5 bases). From germline, CDR1 is DFQATT and CDR2 SNEGSKA (reference sequence). CDR3 length equals 14 residues. V was cut by 6 bases and J by 0 bases, with 14 bases left in between. The CDR3: CSAARGTLNTEAFF. CDR3 coding DNA: TGCAGTGCCGCCCGCGGGACCCTGAACACTGAAGCTTTCTTT.

The count of this clonotype is one. This chain uses TRBV27 with TRBJ1-5; D is possibly TRBD1 (5 bases). Germline CDR1 MNHEY, CDR2 SMNVEV (reference sequence). The ends were cut back, 5 bases at V and 0 bases at J, with 8 bases in the middle. The CDR3 length is 14 residues. For the CDR3, the DNA is TGTGCCAGCAGTGGGGGGGATAGCAATCAGCCCCAGCATTTT. It yields the protein CASSGGDSNQPQHF.

There are a few counts of this clonotype. This chain connects TRBV7-2 to TRBJ2-1; 11 bases are a match to TRBD1. The CDR3 totals 15 residues. CDR1 SGHTA and CDR2 FQGNSA come from the germline V gene. J gave up 7 bases and V 5 bases, and 7 bases lay outside the gene matches. Here the CDR3 DNA reads TGTGCCAGCAGCCCGGGGACAGGGGGTTGGAATGAGCAGTTCTTC. It translates to CASSPGTGGWNEQFF.

J is TRBJ2-1 and V is TRBV2; TRBD2 matches 9 bases. The tail of the sequence fits TRBJ2-7 better, so the J call may be wrong. CDR3 length equals 14 residues. Germline loops: CDR1 SNHLY, CDR2 FYNNEI. CDR3: CASSDPAGGNEQYF. CDR3 DNA: TGTGCCAGCAGTGACCCAGCGGGAGGCAATGAGCAGTACTTC.

The V gene is TRBV6-8, the J gene TRBJ2-5; D ambiguous. The end of the DNA aligns better with TRBJ2-7, so the J call may be wrong. Germline CDR1 and CDR2: MNHGY and SAAAGT. The CDR3 sequence is 18 residues long. CDR3 region: CASSPLPEGKPILHEQYF. In nucleotides, the CDR3 is TGTGCCAGCAGTCCCCTCCCGGAAGGGAAGCCGATTCTGCACGAGCAGTACTTC.

This chain joins TRBV3-1 and TRBJ1-2; TRBD1 matches at 8 bases. CDR1 and CDR2 from the germline V gene are LGHDT and YNNKEL (reference sequence). The CDR3 extends over 17 amino acids. J was trimmed by 1 base and V by 5 bases; bases with no gene match: 12. The CDR3 nucleotides are TGTGCCAGCAGCGACGGGACAGGACTTCTTGGTAACTATGGCTACACCTTC. Amino acids: CASSDGTGLLGNYGYTF.

The V and J genes are TRBV24-1 and TRBJ2-1, with D hard to call. Germline values: CDR1 KGHDR, CDR2 SFDVKD. V gave up 4 bases and J gave up 5 bases, with 11 bases separating them. This CDR3 is built from 14 residues. The CDR3 here is CATSEQKGNNEQFF. The CDR3 DNA reads as TGTGCCACCAGTGAGCAGAAGGGAAACAATGAGCAGTTCTTC.

This clonotype was detected only a few times. The chain carries TRBV27 and TRBJ2-5; D perhaps matches TRBD1 (6 bases). V was cut by 3 bases and J by 11 bases, with 19 bases left in between. The CDR3 has 14 amino acids. CDR1 is MNHEY and CDR2 is SMNVEV in the germline V gene (reference sequence). In DNA form, the CDR3 reads TGTGCCAGCAGTTTTTTTTCCCGGGACACGGAGCAGTACTTC. It codes for CASSFFSRDTEQYF.

This clonotype was recorded many times. J is TRBJ2-7 and V is TRBV14; D unresolved. V was clipped by 1 base and J by 4 bases, with 2 bases between them. CDR1 and CDR2 from the germline V gene are SGHDN and FVKESK. There are 11 residues in the CDR3. DNA of the CDR3: TGTGCCAGCAGCCAAGTTTACGAGCAGTACTTC. Protein product: CASSQVYEQYF.

This clonotype was seen just once. Being one base from a much bigger clone, this may be a read error. The chain links TRBV6-5 to TRBJ1-2; 8 bases match TRBD1. The CDR3 sequence is 14 residues long. Germline V gene data show CDR1 as MNHEY and CDR2 as SVGAGI. In nucleotides, the CDR3 is TGTGCCAGCAGTGGACAGGGCGGCAACTATGGCTGCACCTTC. As protein: CASSGQGGNYGCTF.

This clonotype has only a few counts. The CDR3 nucleotides read TGTGCCTGGAGTGCCCCCGGGACAAACTCCGGGGAGACCCAGTACTTC. Its translation is CAWSAPGTNSGETQYF. The V call is TRBV30, the J call TRBJ2-5; tentative D call: TRBD1 (6 bases). The V gene's germline CDR1 is GTSNPN and CDR2 SVGIG (reference sequence). Trimming took off 1 base at V and 5 bases at J, with 20 bases between the two ends. The CDR3 has 16 amino acids.

The chain employs TRBV5-1 and TRBJ2-7, with 9 bases matching TRBD1. CDR3 length: 14 residues. Germline loops: CDR1 SGHRS, CDR2 YFSETQ. Trimming took 4 bases from V and 5 from J; bases not matched to a gene: 7. The CDR3 nucleotides are TGCGCCAGCAGCGTGACAGGGGGTTCCGACGAGCAGTACTTC. This sequence encodes CASSVTGGSDEQYF. Combining the CDR3 with reference TRBV5-1 and TRBJ2-7 gives the whole variable domain KAGVTQTPRYLIKTRGQQVTLSCSPISGHRSVSWYQQTPGQGLQFLFEYFSETQRNKGNFPGRFSGRQFSNSRSEMNVSTLELGDSALYLCASSVTGGSDEQYFGPGTRLTVT.

The sample holds a few counts of this clonotype. The chain employs TRBV7-6 and TRBJ2-5, with D perhaps matching TRBD2 (5 bases). This CDR3 has 15 residues. Trimming took 3 bases from V and 11 from J, leaving 22 bases between them. Germline values: CDR1 SGHVS, CDR2 FNYEAQ. CDR3 DNA sequence: TGTGCCAGCAGCTTGGACTGGGGAGCCTACAATGAGCAGTACTTC. The encoded protein is CASSLDWGAYNEQYF.

The chain has TRBV15 and TRBJ2-4; maybe TRBD2 (6 bases). The V and J ends lost 0 bases and 0 bases respectively, with 15 bases between them. Looked up from germline, CDR1 is LNHNV and CDR2 is YYDKDF (reference sequence). This CDR3 comprises 18 residues. The CDR3: CATSRDGSSGLAKNIQYF. The CDR3 DNA follows: TGTGCCACCAGCAGAGATGGTAGTAGCGGCCTAGCCAAAAACATTCAGTACTTC.

The chain uses TRBV7-2 and TRBJ1-1; TRBD1 might be the D (6 bases). Germline CDR1 SGHTA, CDR2 FQGNSA. V lost 4 bases to trimming and J lost 8 bases, with 17 bases between them. The CDR3 loop spans 14 amino acids. DNA of the CDR3: TGTGCCAGCAGCTCTAGGGGGGGCAGAGGAGAAGCTTTCTTT. This gives the protein CASSSRGGRGEAFF.

This clonotype occurred a few times. The rearrangement uses TRBV4-3 and TRBJ2-5; D not certain. V gave up 7 bases and J gave up 5 bases, with 17 bases separating them. CDR1 and CDR2 from the germline V gene are LGHNA and YSLEER. The CDR3 totals 14 residues. CDR3 amino acids: CASTMNYPGETQYF. CDR3 nucleotides: TGCGCCAGCACCATGAACTACCCCGGGGAGACCCAGTACTTC.

The chain uses TRBV20-1 and TRBJ1-2; 10 nucleotides agree with TRBD1. Germline values: CDR1 DFQATT, CDR2 SNEGSKA (reference sequence). This CDR3 has 15 residues. Germline trimming cut 0 bases from V and 7 bases from J; bases unmatched to any gene: 8. In nucleotides, the CDR3 is TGCAGTGCTAGAGAAGGACAGGGGGGAACGGGTGGCTACACCTTC. It specifies CSAREGQGGTGGYTF.